The T cell receptor beta chain under discussion was sequenced for a study of patients and donors after allogeneic stem cell transplantation (dated by TCRdb to 2018 to 2020). Per the germline V gene, SGHRS is the CDR1 and YFSETQ is the CDR2. The junction shows trimming of 2 bases on V and 4 bases on J, and the gene matches do not reach 3 bases of it. Taken from cysteine to phenylalanine, the CDR3 has 14 residues. The entry retains the CDR3 DNA only, 42 bases that are in frame from base 1. Receptors were amplified or captured by RT-PCR. The reads were generated on a NextSeq 550. TCRdb's own reprocessing of the public reads used fastp at Q25 and MiXCR and kept productive beta chains. Rows are combined by CDR3 protein, so each entry shows the most common genes and DNA. Present in this sample are about a million distinct CDR3 sequences, roughly 18% of which were seen just once. The ten largest clones represent roughly 6% of the sample.

This clonotype has more than one count but fewer than ten. Its antigen is not yet known. It has no much larger one-base neighbor in the sample; base qualities were not kept. The origin of this receptor is a human donor who was either an allogeneic HSCT recipient or a stem cell or donor lymphocyte infusion donor (not recorded which). It is not recorded whose cells these are; they may come from a transplant donor. The V and J genes are TRBV5-1 and TRBJ2-1; TRBD2 aligns with 7 central bases. Sequencing was performed on blood, either unsorted or a sorted T cell fraction (not recorded which). The DNA sequence is TGCGCCAGCAGCTTAGCGGGGATATACAATGAGCAGTTCTTC. Its protein reads: CASSLAGIYNEQFF.